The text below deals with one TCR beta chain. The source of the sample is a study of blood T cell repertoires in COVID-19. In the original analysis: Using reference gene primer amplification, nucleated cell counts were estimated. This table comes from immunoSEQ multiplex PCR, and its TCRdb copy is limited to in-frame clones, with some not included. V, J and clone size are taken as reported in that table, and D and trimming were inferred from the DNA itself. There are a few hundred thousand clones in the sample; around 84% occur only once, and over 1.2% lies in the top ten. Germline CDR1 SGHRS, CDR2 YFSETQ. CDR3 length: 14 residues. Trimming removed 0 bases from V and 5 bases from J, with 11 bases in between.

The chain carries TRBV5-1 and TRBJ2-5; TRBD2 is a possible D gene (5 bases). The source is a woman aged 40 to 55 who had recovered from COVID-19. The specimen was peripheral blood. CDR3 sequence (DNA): TGCGCCAGCAGCTTGGGGACTGGGTTTGAGACCCAGTACTTC. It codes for CASSLGTGFETQYF.